The 10 T cell receptor beta chains below all came from one sample that was sequenced in a study of T cell repertoires in cytomegalovirus infection. MiXCR, applied by TCRdb to the reads, yields one record per CDR3 protein. Of approximately 550,000 distinct CDR3 sequences in the sample, about 15% were seen once. The source material was CD8+ T cells from PBMCs. These TCRs come from a human donor in good health (CMV status not recorded). Some clones in this sample may be carry-over from other donors' samples.

This clonotype was counted between two and nine times. V and J are TRBV27 and TRBJ2-5, with D perhaps TRBD1 (5 bases). With 5 bases removed from V and 1 base from J, the gap between germline ends came to 20 bases. The germline V gene has CDR1 MNHEY and CDR2 SMNVEV (reference sequence). The CDR3 sequence is 17 residues long. The CDR3 loop is CASSPRVALTFQETQYF. The DNA for the CDR3 is TGTGCCAGCAGTCCCAGGGTAGCCCTAACTTTCCAAGAGACCCAGTACTTC.

The table lists this clonotype with many counts. This chain joins TRBV7-9 and TRBJ2-1, with TRBD1 matching 7 bases. V lost 5 bases to trimming and J lost 4 bases; unmatched junction nucleotides: 23. The CDR3 sequence is 20 residues long. Germline CDR1 SEHNR, CDR2 FQNEAQ (reference sequence). CDR3 sequence reads: CASSPTKITDREPPYNEQFF. The CDR3 bases are TGTGCCAGCAGCCCAACCAAAATTACCGACAGGGAACCCCCGTACAATGAGCAGTTCTTC.

This clonotype was recorded at least ten times. The J gene is TRBJ2-5, the V gene TRBV7-9, with 9 bases lining up with TRBD2. This CDR3 contains 15 residues. Germline loops: CDR1 SEHNR, CDR2 FQNEAQ (reference sequence). Trimming removed 6 bases from V and 1 base from J; junction bases left unmatched: 6. The CDR3 loop is CASRNSGGSQETQYF. CDR3 in DNA: TGTGCCAGCAGGAACAGCGGGGGGAGCCAAGAGACCCAGTACTTC.

The table lists this clonotype with a few counts. This chain links TRBV7-3 with TRBJ2-1; D gene ambiguous. Trimming took off 3 bases at V and 0 bases at J, with 15 bases between the two ends. Germline V lookup: CDR1 SGHTA, CDR2 FQGTGA. CDR3 length: 17 amino acids. The chain's CDR3 is CASSFMAWPYSYNEQFF. The CDR3 coding sequence is TGTGCCAGCAGCTTCATGGCGTGGCCCTACTCCTACAATGAGCAGTTCTTC.

In this sample, this clonotype turned up many times. This sequence joins TRBV6-1 and TRBJ2-3; 8 nucleotides match TRBD2. The trim removed 4 bases at V and 4 bases at J, leaving 10 bases unmatched. The CDR3 spans 16 residues. Germline V gene lookup returns CDR1 MNHNS and CDR2 SASEGT. The CDR3 DNA reads as TGTGCCAGCAGTGTATTGGGACTAGTCATGGCAGATACGCAGTATTTT. Protein sequence: CASSVLGLVMADTQYF.

As regards this clonotype: Being one base from a much bigger clone, this may be a read error. J is TRBJ2-2 and V is TRBV6-8, with D possibly matching TRBD2 (6 bases). Trimming left V 5 bases short and J 6 bases short, with 25 bases between. This CDR3 region has 18 residues. Germline-derived CDR1 and CDR2 are MNHGY and SAAAGT. The DNA for the CDR3 is TGTGCCAGCAGTGGTACACTTGGACTAACGGGGACTTCCGGGGAGCTGTTTTTT. It codes for CASSGTLGLTGTSGELFF.

This clonotype was observed at least ten times. The rearrangement joins TRBV5-1 to TRBJ2-7, with TRBD2 matching over 11 bases. Germline CDR1 reads SGHRS; CDR2 reads YFSETQ. Trimming cost V 3 bases and J 2 bases; bases outside gene matches: 7. The CDR3 runs 16 residues. In DNA, the CDR3 is TGCGCCAGCAGCTCTGGCCTAGCGGGAGGTACCTACGAGCAGTACTTC. Protein sequence: CASSSGLAGGTYEQYF. Full variable domain (remainder filled in from reference TRBV5-1 and TRBJ2-7): KAGVTQTPRYLIKTRGQQVTLSCSPISGHRSVSWYQQTPGQGLQFLFEYFSETQRNKGNFPGRFSGRQFSNSRSEMNVSTLELGDSALYLCASSSGLAGGTYEQYFGPGTRLTVT.

In its sample, this clonotype was seen a few times. The chain is built from TRBV18 and TRBJ1-5; TRBD1 matches 10 bases. Germline trimming cut 0 bases from V and 0 bases from J; bases unmatched to any gene: 17. Per the germline V gene, CDR1 is KGHSH and CDR2 is LQKENI. The CDR3 contains 22 residues. The CDR3 here is CASSPPWGGQGVKLYSNQPQHF. CDR3 nucleotides: TGTGCCAGCTCACCACCGTGGGGTGGACAGGGGGTAAAACTTTATAGCAATCAGCCCCAGCATTTT.

With regard to this clonotype: The germline gene is not matched at one end of the junction; a read error may be the cause. This chain uses TRBV24-1 with TRBJ2-3, with D perhaps TRBD1 (6 bases). CDR3 size: 13 residues. CDR1 KGHDR and CDR2 SFDVKD come from the germline V gene. The DNA of the CDR3 is TGTGCCAGCAGTGACAGGCTCACAGATACGCAGTATTTT. Translation gives CASSDRLTDTQYF.

The chain uses TRBV9 and TRBJ1-1; 7 bases agree with TRBD1. Germline lookup yields CDR1 SGDLS and CDR2 YYNGEE. Germline trimming cut 2 bases from V and 9 bases from J; bases unmatched to any gene: 1. The CDR3 totals 11 residues. The CDR3 sequence is CASSVGQKAFF. CDR3 nucleotides: TGTGCCAGCAGCGTGGGACAGAAAGCTTTCTTT.